Listed here are 26 T cell receptor beta chains from one sample, sequenced in a study of PD-L1 blockade in urothelial cancer. Described time point: peripheral blood 6 weeks after treatment start. The assay was immunoSEQ multiplex PCR, and TCRdb's table has in-frame clones only and misses some. The profile shows more than 90,000 clones, 75% to 90% of them singletons. Sequencing used PBMCs, obtained around atezolizumab (anti-PD-L1) treatment. These receptors all stem from a man between 65 and 85 years old with urothelial cancer.

This chain connects TRBV25-1 to TRBJ2-1; 7 nucleotides agree with TRBD2. V was clipped by 7 bases and J by 0 bases; unmatched bases: 9. CDR3 length equals 16 residues. The germline V gene has CDR1 MGHDK and CDR2 SYGVNS. The CDR3 sequence: CASTPGGSSSYNEQFF. DNA for the CDR3: TGTGCCAGCACCCCGGGGGGATCTAGCTCCTACAATGAGCAGTTCTTC.

This clone appeared a single time. This rearrangement joins TRBV4-2 to TRBJ1-2; D is unresolved. The CDR3 totals 14 residues. Germline CDR1 reads LGHNA; CDR2 reads YNFKEQ. Trimming cost V 4 bases and J 8 bases, with 17 bases left between them. The CDR3 loop reads CASSPPGSRNGYTF. For the CDR3, the DNA is TGTGCCAGCAGCCCCCCAGGAAGTCGGAACGGCTACACCTTC.

Points on this clone: One junction end does not reproduce the germline sequence, and a read error may be involved. Different DNA sequences within this sample yield the same CDR3. This chain uses TRBV4-1 with TRBJ2-7; the match to TRBD1 covers 9 bases. This CDR3 spans 14 amino acids. Germline-derived CDR1 and CDR2 are MGHRA and YSYEKL. CDR3 in DNA: TGCGCCAGCAGCCCGGGACAGGGACTGGGCGAGCAATACTTC. This codes for CASSPGQGLGEQYF.

The chain is built from TRBV5-1 and TRBJ2-7; 7 bases fit TRBD1. Per the germline V gene, CDR1 is SGHRS and CDR2 is YFSETQ. This CDR3 contains 14 residues. The J segment lost 3 bases and the V segment lost 4 bases, leaving 7 bases of the junction unmatched. The CDR3 spells CASSLGQLNYEQYF. The CDR3 nucleotides are TGCGCCAGCAGCCTGGGACAGTTAAACTACGAGCAGTACTTC.

The genes are TRBV19 and TRBJ1-1; TRBD1 agrees at 8 bases. This CDR3 comprises 13 residues. Trimming cost V 5 bases and J 10 bases; bases outside gene matches: 9. CDR1 is LNHDA, CDR2 SQIVND, per germline (reference sequence). Here the CDR3 DNA reads TGTGCCAGTAGTGTCGCAGGGGGCGCAGGAGCTTTCTTT. Translated: CASSVAGGAGAFF.

The CDR3 protein is CASSLALGESYEQYF. CDR3 bases: TGTGCCAGCAGCTTAGCGTTAGGGGAAAGCTACGAGCAGTACTTC. The chain combines TRBV7-9 with TRBJ2-7, with D maybe TRBD1 (5 bases). CDR1 and CDR2 from the germline V gene are SEHNR and FQNEAQ (reference sequence). With 0 bases removed from V and 3 bases from J, the gap between germline ends came to 12 bases. This CDR3 contains 15 residues.

The gene calls are TRBV4-3 and TRBJ1-6; D unclear. Between the trimmed V and J ends, which lost 1 base and 7 bases, there was a span of 11 bases. The CDR3 has 15 residues. Germline V lookup: CDR1 LGHNA, CDR2 YSLEER. The CDR3 sequence is CASSQGRRENSPLHF. CDR3 sequence (DNA): TGCGCCAGCAGCCAAGGGCGGCGGGAGAATTCACCCCTCCACTTT.

The chain joins TRBV6-5 to TRBJ1-1; 9 nucleotides agree with TRBD1. This CDR3 has 13 amino acids. J lost 12 bases, V lost 1 base, and 6 bases had no gene match. CDR1 is MNHEY and CDR2 is SVGAGI in the germline V gene. CDR3 sequence reads: CASSYYPGQGTFF. CDR3 sequence (DNA): TGTGCCAGCAGTTACTATCCGGGACAGGGAACTTTCTTT.

The chain uses TRBV7-9 and TRBJ2-4, with unresolved D. The CDR3 has 12 amino acids. Looked up from germline, CDR1 is SEHNR and CDR2 is FQNEAQ (reference sequence). The V gene lost 5 bases and the J gene lost 6 bases, with 8 bases spanning the gap. The CDR3: CASSPSGNIQYF. The CDR3 region has the DNA TGTGCCAGCAGCCCCTCCGGAAACATTCAGTACTTC.

The genes are TRBV6-6 and TRBJ2-7; 8 bases map to TRBD2. Germline V gene lookup returns CDR1 MNHNY and CDR2 SVGAGI (reference sequence). The CDR3 is made up of 15 amino acids. The V segment lost 6 bases and the J segment 5 bases; nucleotides outside the gene matches: 12. For the CDR3, the DNA is TGTGCCAGCAGCCTAGCCCAAGCGGGGGCCCACGAGCAGTACTTC. It encodes CASSLAQAGAHEQYF.

This rearrangement joins TRBV19 to TRBJ1-2, with D maybe TRBD1 (5 bases). The V gene's germline CDR1 is LNHDA and CDR2 SQIVND (reference sequence). Trimming took 5 bases from V and 8 from J, leaving 12 bases between them. The CDR3 has 12 residues. The chain's CDR3 is CASSVQGGGYTF. The CDR3 coding sequence is TGTGCCAGTAGTGTTCAGGGTGGCGGCTACACCTTC.

This clone was recorded many times. The rearrangement uses TRBV27 and TRBJ2-2; the match to TRBD2 covers 16 bases. The trim removed 5 bases at V and 4 bases at J, leaving 4 bases unmatched. Germline V gene lookup returns CDR1 MNHEY and CDR2 SMNVEV (reference sequence). The length of the CDR3 is 17 residues. Here the CDR3 DNA reads TGTGCCAGCAGTGCGGGACTAGCGGGAGGGGTCACCGGGGAGCTGTTTTTT. It specifies CASSAGLAGGVTGELFF.

This chain links TRBV7-6 with TRBJ2-3; 12 bases line up with TRBD2. V shed 1 base, J shed 7 bases, and the junction held 12 bases outside the gene matches. CDR3 length: 18 amino acids. Germline V gene sequence: CDR1 SGHVS, CDR2 FNYEAQ. The DNA of the CDR3 is TGTGCCAGCAGCTTAGGTTCCCCTAGCGGGGGGGCGCTAAATACGCAGTATTTT. Translating gives CASSLGSPSGGALNTQYF. The full variable domain, completed using reference TRBV7-6 and TRBJ2-3, is GAGVSQSPRYKVTKRGQDVALRCDPISGHVSLYWYRQALGQGPEFLTYFNYEAQQDKSGLPNDRFSAERPEGSISTLTIQRTEQRDSAMYRCASSLGSPSGGALNTQYFGPGTRLTVL.

The chain's CDR3 is CASSPQQPPNEKLFF. The CDR3, as DNA: TGTGCCAGCAGCCCGCAACAACCGCCTAATGAAAAACTGTTTTTT. The rearrangement uses TRBV7-8 and TRBJ1-4; unclear D gene. V gave up 5 bases and J gave up 3 bases, with 13 bases separating them. The CDR3 consists of 15 residues. Per the germline V gene, CDR1 is SGHVS and CDR2 is FQNEAQ.

This clone has a handful of counts. The chain uses TRBV6-1 and TRBJ1-5; TRBD1 might be the D (5 bases). V was shortened by 0 bases and J by 4 bases, with 19 bases between the two germline ends. Germline CDR1 is MNHNS and CDR2 is SASEGT. The CDR3 consists of 18 residues. In DNA form, the CDR3 reads TGTGCCAGCAGTGAAGCTAGGGCAGGGTTACCTCCTAATCAGCCCCAGCATTTT. Its translation is CASSEARAGLPPNQPQHF.

This rearrangement joins TRBV5-6 to TRBJ1-2; 8 bases agree with TRBD1. Germline CDR1 and CDR2: SGHDT and YYEEEE. The CDR3 is made up of 15 amino acids. With 5 bases clipped from V and 4 bases from J, the junction kept 10 bases outside the gene matches. The CDR3 region is CASRDREAYFYGYTF. The CDR3 DNA reads TGTGCCAGCAGGGACAGGGAGGCCTACTTCTATGGCTACACCTTC. The entire variable domain, with the rest obtained from reference TRBV5-6 and TRBJ1-2, is as follows: DAGVTQSPTHLIKTRGQQVTLRCSPKSGHDTVSWYQQALGQGPQFIFQYYEEEERQRGNFPDRFSGHQFPNYSSELNVNALLLGDSALYLCASRDREAYFYGYTFGSGTRLTVV.

The genes are TRBV19 and TRBJ2-1; D gene ambiguous. Germline assignment: CDR1 LNHDA and CDR2 SQIVND (reference sequence). V was cut by 2 bases and J by 7 bases, with 12 bases left in between. CDR3 size: 14 residues. CDR3 protein: CASSIYPTRNEQFF. CDR3 sequence (DNA): TGTGCCAGTAGTATATACCCCACGCGGAATGAGCAGTTCTTC.

For the CDR3, the DNA is TGTGCCAGCACCAAAGACAGGAGGCGGGCTGAAGCTTTCTTT. Translation: CASTKDRRRAEAFF. The genes are TRBV6-5 and TRBJ1-1, with D possibly TRBD1 on 6 matching bases. This CDR3 contains 14 residues. Deletions cut 7 bases from V and 6 bases from J, with 18 bases between. CDR1 is MNHEY, CDR2 SVGAGI, per germline.

This clone was recorded a few times. The CDR3 loop is CASSRTDRRKDGYGYTF. Here the CDR3 DNA reads TGTGCCAGCAGTCGTACTGACAGGAGGAAGGACGGCTATGGCTACACCTTC. The chain recombines TRBV27 with TRBJ1-2; a weak D match, TRBD1 (6 bases). Trimming removed 5 bases from V and 4 bases from J, with 23 bases in between. The CDR3 is 17 amino acids. Per germline, CDR1 MNHEY and CDR2 SMNVEV (reference sequence).

A few counts support this clone. J is TRBJ1-3 and V is TRBV18, with 7 bases that match TRBD1. CDR3 length equals 16 residues. V lost 3 bases to trimming and J lost 0 bases; unmatched junction nucleotides: 5. Germline CDR1 KGHSH, CDR2 LQKENI. CDR3 in amino acids: CASSPEQGFSGNTIYF. CDR3 DNA: TGTGCCAGCTCACCCGAACAGGGGTTCTCTGGAAACACCATATATTTT.

This chain uses TRBV19 with TRBJ2-1; TRBD2 matches at 13 bases. Germline-derived CDR1 and CDR2 are LNHDA and SQIVND (reference sequence). The J segment lost 9 bases and the V segment lost 5 bases, leaving 7 bases of the junction unmatched. The CDR3 is made up of 15 amino acids. The CDR3 spells CASSPGLAGVAEQFF. CDR3 bases: TGTGCCAGTAGTCCCGGACTAGCGGGAGTTGCTGAGCAGTTCTTC.

The gene calls are TRBV2 and TRBJ2-5, with 10 bases identical to TRBD2. In germline, CDR1 is SNHLY, CDR2 FYNNEI. CDR3 length: 14 amino acids. V was pared by 6 bases and J by 4 bases, with 5 bases of the junction left unmatched. The CDR3 loop is CASSAGLAVETQYF. DNA of the CDR3: TGTGCCAGCAGCGCCGGACTAGCGGTAGAGACCCAGTACTTC.

The genes are TRBV11-2 and TRBJ1-2; no clear D. Germline-derived CDR1 and CDR2 are SGHAT and FQNNGV. Deletions cut 5 bases from V and 4 bases from J, with 17 bases between. This CDR3 has 15 amino acids. The CDR3 here is CASSHPPYGSYGYTF. In DNA, the CDR3 is TGTGCCAGCAGCCATCCCCCCTATGGTTCCTATGGCTACACCTTC.

This clone was seen only a few times. The V call is TRBV5-1, the J call TRBJ2-7, with 7 bases matching TRBD2. J gave up 0 bases and V 0 bases, and 6 bases lay outside the gene matches. The CDR3 runs 16 residues. Germline lookup yields CDR1 SGHRS and CDR2 YFSETQ. In DNA, the CDR3 is TGCGCCAGCAGCTTGGCCGGTCGGACTAGCTCCTACGAGCAGTACTTC. Translated, it gives CASSLAGRTSSYEQYF.

V usage is TRBV13 and J usage is TRBJ2-6, with TRBD1 matching over 10 bases. From germline, CDR1 is PRHDT and CDR2 FYEKMQ (reference sequence). This CDR3 is 17 amino acids long. The trim removed 1 base at V and 4 bases at J, leaving 4 bases unmatched. The CDR3 sequence: CASSLEGQGDGANVLTF. In DNA, the CDR3 is TGTGCCAGCAGCTTAGAAGGACAGGGGGACGGGGCCAACGTCCTGACTTTC. The full variable domain, with the rest looked up from reference TRBV13 and TRBJ2-6, is AAGVIQSPRHLIKEKRETATLKCYPIPRHDTVYWYQQGPGQDPQFLISFYEKMQSDKGSIPDRFSAQQFSDYHSELNMSSLELGDSALYFCASSLEGQGDGANVLTFGAGSRLTVL.

CDR3 protein: CASSLSGRREAFF. CDR3 nucleotides: TGTGCCAGCAGTCTTTCGGGACGGAGGGAGGCTTTCTTT. The gene calls are TRBV25-1 and TRBJ1-1, with a tentative D call TRBD1 (5 bases). V lost 5 bases, J lost 11 bases, and 18 bases lay in between. CDR3 size: 13 residues. CDR1 is MGHDK and CDR2 is SYGVNS in the germline V gene.